The clone carrying this T cell receptor (beta chain) has just a few counts. Its target is not known. CDR1 SGHNT and CDR2 YYREEE come from the germline V gene (reference sequence). Trimming pared 1 base from V and 8 bases from J, leaving 16 bases between. The CDR3 is 15 residues long. The authors extracted RNA and reverse transcribed it into cDNA as the sequencing template. This table comes from immunoSEQ multiplex PCR, and its TCRdb copy is limited to in-frame clones, with some not included. The profile shows 200,000 or so clones, approximately 47% of them singletons. This sample is drawn from a study of CD8+ T cells in alopecia areata. Overall study findings and caveats: Because of a solitary nonresponder, the connection of baseline CD8+ expansion to response stays uncertain.

Documented treatment: oral pan-JAK inhibitor, 5-10 mg twice daily. Alopecia areata patients provided lesional scalp punch biopsies and peripheral blood. Sorted out of PBMCs were CD4+ T cells and CD8+ T cells. This chain connects TRBV5-4 to TRBJ2-4; TRBD1 might be the D (6 bases). The sequence was collected from a human donor with alopecia areata. The material sequenced was CD4+ T cells sorted from blood, taken at approximately week 37, from a patient treated with tofacitinib. CDR3 sequence: CASSLTGLISDIQYF. The CDR3 region has the DNA TGTGCCAGCAGCTTGACAGGGTTAATATCGGACATTCAGTACTTC.